This TCR beta chain came from a study of T cells in Graves' hyperthyroidism and ophthalmopathy. Broader study findings: Blood samples included most of the expanded thyroid clonotypes exceeding 0.001. Ophthalmopathy was predicted by the model a median of roughly 6.6 months ahead of onset.

This clonotype has at least ten counts. Its target is not known. Authors of the study amplified TCR beta CDR3 regions from RNA transcripts. The TCR CDR3 was amplified in a first-round RT-PCR using the HTBI primer set. TCRdb used MiXCR to reprocess the multiplex PCR reads, holding one entry per CDR3 protein. The sample shows approximately 400,000 distinct CDR3 sequences, 14% of them seen only once. A lack of ophthalmopathy progression within 18 months defined stable Graves' hyperthyroidism. Patients having uncontrolled infection, another autoimmune disease, pregnancy or lactation were not included. Germline CDR1 and CDR2: SGHRS and YFSETQ. V lost 4 bases to trimming and J lost 6 bases; unmatched junction nucleotides: 9. This CDR3 contains 15 residues.

The source is a woman aged 55-70 years with Graves' hyperthyroidism. Sample: blood. V is TRBV5-1 and J is TRBJ1-2, with TRBD1 identical over 10 bases. In DNA, the CDR3 is TGCGCCAGCAGCCTACTTCCGGGACAGGGGAATGGCTACACCTTC. Residues: CASSLLPGQGNGYTF.